This T cell receptor beta chain stems from a study of shared clonotypes between healthy human individuals. Study-level points and caveats: For sorted subsets, rarefaction showed incomplete sequencing despite large depth.

Source study methods: Filtering of immunoSEQ junctional sequences could not match full-length read filtering. Here immunoSEQ multiplex PCR was the method, and the copy in TCRdb shows in-frame clones only, minus some. That table is the source of V, J and clone size, and D and trimming were worked out from the DNA. The sample yields millions of clones, approximately 95% seen once. The CD4+ fraction was divided into a CD45RA+ naive subset and a CD45RA-negative memory subset. In germline, CDR1 is SGHTA, CDR2 FQGTGA. This CDR3 is built from 15 residues. Trimming stripped 5 bases from V and 5 bases from J, with 16 bases between. Notes on this clone: Its antigen is unknown.

The sequence derives from a man aged 18 to 29 in good health. Some clones in this sample may be carry-over from other donors' samples. Source material: naive CD4+ T cells from PBMCs. The subset was: CD45RA+ positively selected. The gene calls are TRBV7-3 and TRBJ2-1; no reliable D call. The CDR3 spells CASSPTPVGHNEQFF. As DNA, the CDR3 is TGTGCCAGCAGCCCGACCCCCGTCGGCCACAATGAGCAGTTCTTC.